The 20 T cell receptor beta chains presented below share a single source sample, sequenced in a study of blood T cell repertoires in COVID-19. This table comes from immunoSEQ multiplex PCR, and its TCRdb copy is limited to in-frame clones, with some not included. The sample contains about 31,000 clones, around 90% of which appear only once. The sequencing sample was made of peripheral blood. These receptors were collected from a man between 70 and 80 years old with active or convalescent COVID-19.

The rearrangement links TRBV9 to TRBJ1-5; D perhaps matches TRBD1 (5 bases). The CDR3 is 14 residues long. V was clipped by 3 bases and J by 3 bases, with 10 bases between them. Germline V CDR1 and CDR2: SGDLS, YYNGEE. The CDR3 here is CASSEAGHNQPQHF. CDR3 DNA: TGTGCCAGCAGCGAGGCAGGACACAATCAGCCCCAGCATTTT.

The chain uses TRBV19 and TRBJ2-2; 12 positions match TRBD2. The CDR3 loop spans 17 amino acids. Per the germline V gene, CDR1 is LNHDA and CDR2 is SQIVND (reference sequence). Trimming cost V 6 bases and J 4 bases; bases outside gene matches: 9. In DNA, the CDR3 is TGTGCCAGTAGCAGCCCTAGCGGGGGGGCGGGCACCGGGGAGCTGTTTTTT. It specifies CASSSPSGGAGTGELFF.

The V gene is TRBV6-5, the J gene TRBJ1-3, with D maybe TRBD1 (5 bases). The germline V and J ends were trimmed by 8 bases and 3 bases, with 11 bases remaining between them. The CDR3 has 13 residues. Germline loops: CDR1 MNHEY, CDR2 SVGAGI. The CDR3 DNA is TGTGCCAGCCGGGGGGAATTTGGAAACACCATATATTTT. Protein: CASRGEFGNTIYF.

DNA of the CDR3: TGTGCCACCAGTGACCCGGACAGGGCGGACTATGGCTACACCTTC. It codes for CATSDPDRADYGYTF. The chain has TRBV24-1 and TRBJ1-2; 8 bases are a match to TRBD1. Germline V gene sequence: CDR1 KGHDR, CDR2 SFDVKD. The V gene end was trimmed by 4 bases and the J gene end by 3 bases; junction bases not matched to a gene: 6. This CDR3 is built from 15 residues.

The chain carries TRBV28 and TRBJ1-2, with D maybe TRBD1 (6 bases). CDR1 is MDHEN, CDR2 SYDVKM, per germline. The CDR3 consists of 13 residues. The ends were cut back, 2 bases at V and 4 bases at J, with 8 bases in the middle. The CDR3 region is CASSLGGPYGYTF. The CDR3 nucleotides are TGTGCCAGCAGTTTAGGGGGCCCCTATGGCTACACCTTC.

J is TRBJ2-3 and V is TRBV3-1 (or the pseudogene TRBV3-2), with a possible D match to TRBD1 (6 bases). The CDR3 contains 15 residues. Germline V gene sequence: CDR1 LGHDT, CDR2 YNNKEL (reference sequence). V dropped 4 bases and J dropped 3 bases, with 14 bases sitting between them. In DNA form, the CDR3 reads TGTGCCAGCAGCCGATCAGGGGCTGGGACAGATACGCAGTATTTT. Translating it yields CASSRSGAGTDTQYF.

This chain uses TRBV9 with TRBJ1-1; D is possibly TRBD1 (6 bases). Per germline, CDR1 SGDLS and CDR2 YYNGEE. This CDR3 is 13 amino acids long. The V and J ends lost 2 bases and 2 bases respectively, with 7 bases between them. As DNA, the CDR3 is TGTGCCAGCAGCGTGACAGGTAACACTGAAGCTTTCTTT. Encoded protein: CASSVTGNTEAFF.

V usage is TRBV27 and J usage is TRBJ1-6; 9 bases map to TRBD1. The junction had 20 bases not matched to a gene; V was cut back by 2 bases and J by 0 bases. Per the germline V gene, CDR1 is MNHEY and CDR2 is SMNVEV (reference sequence). This CDR3 has 23 amino acids. CDR3 protein: CASSLRVGQGSYDRSSYNSPLHF. CDR3 sequence (DNA): TGTGCCAGCAGTTTAAGAGTGGGACAGGGTTCGTACGATAGGAGCTCCTATAATTCACCCCTCCACTTT.

CDR3 in DNA: TGTGCCAGCAGTTACCCCCCTGGGAGCGGGAGTCGGGAAGATACGCAGTATTTT. Residues: CASSYPPGSGSREDTQYF. The V and J genes are TRBV6-2 or TRBV6-3 and TRBJ2-3; TRBD2 matches 8 bases. CDR3 length equals 18 residues. V was pared by 2 bases and J by 5 bases, with 15 bases of the junction left unmatched. CDR1 MNHEY and CDR2 SVGEGT come from the germline V gene.

This chain uses TRBV29-1 with TRBJ2-3; 10 positions agree with TRBD2. Germline loops: CDR1 SQVTM, CDR2 ANQGSEA. There are 14 residues in the CDR3. The V segment lost 8 bases and the J segment 2 bases; nucleotides outside the gene matches: 7. CDR3 bases: TGCAGCAGCCTAGCGGGAGCAGTCACAGATACGCAGTATTTT. It translates to CSSLAGAVTDTQYF.

The V call is TRBV7-3, the J call TRBJ1-2, with 7 positions matching TRBD1. The CDR3 consists of 14 residues. Germline lookup yields CDR1 SGHTA and CDR2 FQGTGA. After removal of 2 bases from V and 7 bases from J, the junction contained 7 bases not matched to a gene. The CDR3 reads CASSLDPGGRGYTF. As DNA, the CDR3 is TGTGCCAGCAGCTTAGATCCAGGGGGACGTGGCTACACCTTC.

This chain connects TRBV5-6 to TRBJ2-1; possible D gene TRBD2, 5 bases. The CDR3 is made up of 15 amino acids. The V end lost 2 bases, the J end lost 7 bases, and 16 bases lay between the germline ends. Germline V gene data show CDR1 as SGHDT and CDR2 as YYEEEE. CDR3 amino acids: CASSFFFGRGNEQFF. The CDR3 DNA is TGTGCCAGCAGCTTCTTCTTCGGACGGGGTAATGAGCAGTTCTTC.

The chain couples TRBV18 to TRBJ2-7; TRBD1 matches 7 bases. The V gene end was trimmed by 3 bases and the J gene end by 6 bases; junction bases not matched to a gene: 8. Looked up from germline, CDR1 is KGHSH and CDR2 is LQKENI. CDR3 length: 14 residues. The CDR3 is CASSPVGQAGEQYF. CDR3 DNA sequence: TGTGCCAGCTCACCCGTAGGACAGGCTGGCGAGCAGTACTTC. Filled out from reference TRBV18 and TRBJ2-7, the complete variable domain reads NAGVMQNPRHLVRRRGQEARLRCSPMKGHSHVYWYRQLPEEGLKFMVYLQKENIIDESGMPKERFSAEFPKEGPSILRIQQVVRGDSAAYFCASSPVGQAGEQYFGPGTRLTVT.

The chain recombines TRBV3-1 (or the pseudogene TRBV3-2) with TRBJ1-1; D remains ambiguous. CDR3 size: 14 residues. Trimming cost V 1 base and J 5 bases, with 11 bases left between them. CDR1 is LGHDT, CDR2 YNNKEL, per germline (reference sequence). The CDR3: CASSQVSGRTEAFF. CDR3 coding DNA: TGTGCCAGCAGCCAAGTAAGCGGAAGGACTGAAGCTTTCTTT.

The chain links TRBV27 to TRBJ1-1, with D uncertain. CDR1 is MNHEY and CDR2 is SMNVEV in the germline V gene (reference sequence). Trimming took 4 bases from V and 0 from J, leaving 9 bases between them. The CDR3 length is 14 residues. The CDR3 nucleotides are TGTGCCAGCAGTTGGCGGGGAATGAACACTGAAGCTTTCTTT. Translation gives CASSWRGMNTEAFF.

The genes are TRBV7-9 and TRBJ1-2; D call uncertain. The CDR3 length is 14 residues. The ends were cut back, 2 bases at V and 2 bases at J, with 9 bases in the middle. Germline V gene sequence: CDR1 SEHNR, CDR2 FQNEAQ (reference sequence). The CDR3 sequence: CASSLSPGNYGYTF. DNA of the CDR3: TGTGCCAGCAGCTTATCGCCCGGGAACTATGGCTACACCTTC.

V is TRBV5-1 and J is TRBJ2-4, with D possibly being TRBD2 (6 bases). The germline gives CDR1 SGHRS, CDR2 YFSETQ. The length of the CDR3 is 15 residues. Between the trimmed V and J ends, which lost 1 base and 6 bases, there was a span of 14 bases. The CDR3, as DNA: TGCGCCAGCAGCTTGACGCCCGGGGGAGCAAACATTCAGTACTTC. Protein: CASSLTPGGANIQYF.

The chain recombines TRBV5-4 with TRBJ2-2; 9 bases fit TRBD1. The ends lost 2 bases at V and 4 bases at J; junction bases unmatched: 3. This CDR3 has 15 amino acids. Germline V gene sequence: CDR1 SGHNT, CDR2 YYREEE (reference sequence). DNA of the CDR3: TGTGCCAGCAGCTTTGGGGACAGGGTCACCGGGGAGCTGTTTTTT. This sequence encodes CASSFGDRVTGELFF.

The J gene is TRBJ2-5, the V gene TRBV7-2; possible D gene TRBD1, 5 bases. Germline V gene data show CDR1 as SGHTA and CDR2 as FQGNSA. Trimming pared 3 bases from V and 7 bases from J, leaving 15 bases between. This CDR3 has 14 amino acids. CDR3 nucleotide sequence: TGTGCCAGCAGCTTCTCACAGGCGTTAGGGACCCAGTACTTC. It is translated as CASSFSQALGTQYF.

The chain links TRBV2 to TRBJ2-2; 10 bases align to TRBD2. V gave up 4 bases and J gave up 6 bases; unmatched junction bases: 5. This CDR3 has 15 amino acids. The germline V gene encodes CDR1 SNHLY and CDR2 FYNNEI. Here the CDR3 reads CASSVGLAGAGELFF. The CDR3 DNA follows: TGTGCCAGCAGTGTCGGGCTAGCGGGAGCCGGGGAGCTGTTTTTT.